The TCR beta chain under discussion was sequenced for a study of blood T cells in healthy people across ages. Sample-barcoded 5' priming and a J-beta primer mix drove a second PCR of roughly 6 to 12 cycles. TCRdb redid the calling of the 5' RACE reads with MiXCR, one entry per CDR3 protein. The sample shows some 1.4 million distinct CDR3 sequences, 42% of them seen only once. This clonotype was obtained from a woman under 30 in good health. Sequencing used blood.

The CDR3 nucleotides read TGTGCCAGCAGCTTGGGAGGGAAGGGCTACACCTTC. Translation gives CASSLGGKGYTF. The rearrangement joins TRBV5-6 to TRBJ1-2; D remains unclear. Trimming removed 0 bases at V and 8 bases at J, with 8 bases between. Germline V lookup: CDR1 SGHDT, CDR2 YYEEEE. This CDR3 contains 12 residues.